These T cell receptor beta chains were read from a single sample in a study of beta chain features in type 1 diabetes. Repertoires were generated with immunoSEQ multiplex PCR, while TCRdb's copy carries only in-frame clones and drops some. There are a few hundred thousand clones in the sample; approximately 15% occur only once, and under 8.5% lies in the top ten. Sequencing was performed on central memory CD4+ T cells from blood. All receptors come from a man aged 30 to 45 in good health. CDR3s include the opening cysteine and the closing phenylalanine or tryptophan. D genes are given only for firm matches. Not every row has a clone size; where given, it reads once, few, many or a size class.

CDR3 length	D gene	V gene	J gene	clone size	CDR3 DNA	CDR3 protein
14	-	TRBV27	TRBJ1-5	few	TGTGCCAGCAGTCCCCTGGGGGTCAACCAGCCCCAGCATTTT	CASSPLGVNQPQHF
14	-	TRBV21-1	TRBJ2-3	few	TGTGCCAGCAGCCTCCCGGGGGACACAGATACGCAGTATTTT	CASSLPGDTDTQYF
12	-	TRBV7-2	TRBJ1-2	few	TGTGCCAGCAGCCCCGACGGCTATGGCTACACCTTC	CASSPDGYGYTF
17	TRBD2	TRBV7-9	TRBJ2-3	-	TGTGCCAGCAGCTTATCTCGGGCGGGAGTCGGCACAGATACGCAGTATTTT	CASSLSRAGVGTDTQYF
13	-	TRBV7-2	TRBJ2-4	-	TGTGCCAGCAGTAGGAGGGAAGGGGACATTCAGTACTTC	CASSRREGDIQYF
15	TRBD2	TRBV7-7	TRBJ2-1	-	TGTGCCAGCAGTCCCAGCGGGAGGGCCGGGAATGAGCAGTTCTTC	CASSPSGRAGNEQFF
13	-	TRBV7-8	TRBJ2-5	-	TGTGCCAGCAGCTCCCTCTCAGTAGAGACCCAGTACTTC	CASSSLSVETQYF
13	-	TRBV10-3	TRBJ1-5	many	TGTGCCATCAGTGAGTCCGCGGATCAGCCCCAGCATTTT	CAISESADQPQHF
14	-	TRBV6-5	TRBJ2-4	-	TGTGCCAGCAGTCCATCGGGATCTGCAAACATTCAGTACTTC	CASSPSGSANIQYF
13	TRBD2	TRBV2	TRBJ2-1	many	TGTGCCAGCATCCTGGGACTAGCAAATGAGCAGTTCTTC	CASILGLANEQFF
15	TRBD1	TRBV4-3	TRBJ1-1	-	TGCGCCAGCAGCCAAGACCACAGGGGATACACTGAAGCTTTCTTT	CASSQDHRGYTEAFF
14	-	TRBV7-3	TRBJ2-2	-	TGTGCCAGCAGCGTCCAAACAGGGCCCGGGGAGCTGTTTTTT	CASSVQTGPGELFF
16	TRBD2	TRBV27	TRBJ2-1	-	TGTGCCGTCTCCGGAGGGGGACTAGTGGGTATTCCTGAGCAGTTCTTC	CAVSGGGLVGIPEQFF
15	-	TRBV7-2	TRBJ2-3	few	TGTGCCAGCAGCTTAGGGGGACTTAGCACAGATACGCAGTATTTT	CASSLGGLSTDTQYF
15	TRBD1	TRBV19	TRBJ2-5	few	TGTGCCAGTAGTACGGACAGGCAACGGCGGGAGACCCAGTACTTC	CASSTDRQRRETQYF
16	TRBD2	TRBV18	TRBJ2-4	many	TGTGCCAGCTCACCACCGGTGGGAGGGGCCAAAAACATTCAGTACTTC	CASSPPVGGAKNIQYF
14	-	TRBV9	TRBJ2-5	-	TGTGCCAGCAGCGTAGTTCCGGGATCAGAGACCCAGTACTTC	CASSVVPGSETQYF
16	TRBD2	TRBV9	TRBJ2-5	many	TGTGCCAGCACCGAAGGTAGCGGGGTGAACCAAGAGACCCAGTACTTC	CASTEGSGVNQETQYF
13	TRBD1	TRBV27	TRBJ2-7	few	TGTGCCAGCAGTCCGGGACAGGGGTACGAGCAGTACTTC	CASSPGQGYEQYF